The clone carrying this T cell receptor (beta chain) is a singleton in its sample. The sample belongs to a study of blood T cell repertoires in COVID-19. Study-wide context: T cells, B-cell-depleted T cells, or PBMCs provided the cDNA or gDNA that served as material.

The J segment lost 12 bases and the V segment lost 6 bases, leaving 15 bases of the junction unmatched. This CDR3 contains 16 residues. Germline CDR1 reads MNHNY; CDR2 reads SVGAGI (reference sequence). The data were produced by immunoSEQ multiplex PCR, yet TCRdb's version contains in-frame clones alone and is incomplete. In the table there are roughly 250,000 clones, just under 85% of which are singletons. Sequencing was performed on peripheral blood. The TCR comes from a woman of 80 years or more with acute or convalescent COVID-19. V is TRBV6-6 and J is TRBJ2-1, with TRBD1 matching over 12 bases. The CDR3 sequence: CASSPIPGQGATRQFF. The CDR3 nucleotides read TGTGCCAGCAGCCCAATACCGGGACAGGGGGCTACGAGGCAGTTCTTC.